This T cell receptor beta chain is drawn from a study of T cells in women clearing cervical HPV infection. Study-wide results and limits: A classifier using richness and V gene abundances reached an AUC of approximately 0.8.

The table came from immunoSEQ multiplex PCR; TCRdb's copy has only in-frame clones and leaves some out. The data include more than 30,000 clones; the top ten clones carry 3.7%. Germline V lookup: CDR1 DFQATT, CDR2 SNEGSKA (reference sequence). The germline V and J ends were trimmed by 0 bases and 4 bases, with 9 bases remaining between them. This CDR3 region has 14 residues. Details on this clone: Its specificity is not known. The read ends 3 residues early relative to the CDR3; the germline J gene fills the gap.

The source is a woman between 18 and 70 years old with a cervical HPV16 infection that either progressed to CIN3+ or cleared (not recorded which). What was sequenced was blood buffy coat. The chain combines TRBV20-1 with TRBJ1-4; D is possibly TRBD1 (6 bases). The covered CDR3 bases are TGCAGTGCTAGAGAGGGGGCCTATAATGAAAAA. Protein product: CSAREGAYNEK. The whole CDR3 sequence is CSAREGAYNEKLFF.